This T cell receptor (beta chain) was found in a study of graft-versus-host responses after intestinal transplantation. Study-level information: Anti-thymocyte globulin served as induction for all recipients, who then took tacrolimus and steroids for about three years. Study-wide findings and caveats: Investigators detected GvH clones in recipient marrow, with some emerging earlier in ileum or blood.

This clone was recorded a few times. The germline gives CDR1 SNHLY, CDR2 FYNNEI. The V end was cut by 7 bases, the J end by 0 bases, with 9 bases between. The CDR3 length is 14 residues. Each mixed lymphocyte reaction held some 200,000 CFSE-labeled responders and some 200,000 irradiated violet-dye-labeled stimulators. After mixed lymphocyte reaction, dividing CD4+ and CD8+ responder T cells were sorted. Libraries were prepared by immunoSEQ multiplex PCR; TCRdb keeps only in-frame clonotypes and omits some of them. Of 15,000 to 20,000 clones listed, around two fifths are singletons. The TCR was taken from a human patient who received an intestinal transplant. The chain carries TRBV2 and TRBJ1-4; D not resolved. The source material was alloreactive CD8+ T cells from a mixed lymphocyte reaction culture, sampled before intestinal transplant. Subset indicated: CFSE-low proliferating T cells sorted from roughly six-day pre-transplant mixed lymphocyte reaction (GvH or HvG direction). The CDR3 reads CASIGRSTNEKLFF. Written as DNA, the CDR3 is TGTGCCAGCATCGGGAGATCAACTAATGAAAAACTGTTTTTT.